A selection of T cell receptor beta chains follows, all from one sample in a study of OX40 agonist ivuxolimab in advanced cancers. Sequencing was performed with immunoSEQ multiplex PCR; in TCRdb, only in-frame clones are kept and a portion is missing. The data show approximately 33,000 clones, roughly nine tenths seen once. Source: CD4+ or CD8+ T cells sorted from blood, taken in a trial of the OX40 agonist ivuxolimab. These receptors were obtained from an adult with an advanced solid tumor such as melanoma, head and neck, liver or kidney cancer. Each CDR3 is given with its conserved first and last residue. A D gene is named only where the DNA matches it firmly. Not every row has a clone size; where given, it reads once, few, many or a size class.

v_gene,abundance,d_gene,j_gene,CDR3aa,CDR3nt
TRBV30,.,.,TRBJ2-5,CAWSGGQETQYF,TGTGCCTGGAGCGGGGGCCAAGAGACCCAGTACTTC
TRBV5-5,.,.,TRBJ1-1,CASSLEISGAEAFF,TGTGCCAGCAGCTTGGAAATCTCGGGCGCCGAAGCTTTCTTT
TRBV4-2,.,.,TRBJ2-7,CASSQVEKSSYEQYF,TGTGCCAGCAGCCAAGTTGAAAAGAGCTCCTACGAGCAGTACTTC
TRBV4-1,.,TRBD1,TRBJ1-1,CASSGGQSNTEAFF,TGCGCCAGCAGCGGGGGACAGTCGAACACTGAAGCTTTCTTT
TRBV4-1,.,.,TRBJ2-1,CASSQGYGPALDEQFF,TGCGCCAGCAGCCAAGGTTATGGGCCTGCGCTGGATGAGCAGTTCTTC
TRBV14,.,.,TRBJ2-1,CASSQSLDRGDEQFF,TGTGCCAGCAGCCAAAGCCTGGACAGAGGGGATGAGCAGTTCTTC
TRBV9,.,TRBD2,TRBJ2-3,CASSGGLAIDTQYF,TGTGCCAGCAGCGGTGGACTAGCAATAGATACGCAGTATTTT
TRBV4-2,.,.,TRBJ2-7,CASSHDGSGSYEQYF,TGTGCCAGCAGCCACGACGGGAGTGGTTCCTACGAGCAGTACTTC
TRBV7-3,.,TRBD1,TRBJ2-3,CASSLTNRGKDTQYF,TGTGCCAGCAGCTTGACAAACAGGGGAAAGGATACGCAGTATTTT
TRBV18,once,.,TRBJ2-3,CASSPLGDTQYF,TGTGCCAGCTCACCACTGGGAGATACGCAGTATTTT
TRBV4-1,.,TRBD1,TRBJ1-1,CASSQGNRGTEAFF,TGCGCCAGCAGCCAAGGAAACAGGGGAACTGAAGCTTTCTTT
TRBV15,.,.,TRBJ1-5,CATSRDWTVYSNQPQHF,TGTGCCACCAGCAGAGATTGGACAGTTTATAGCAATCAGCCCCAGCATTTT
TRBV7-2,.,TRBD1,TRBJ2-1,CASRAGGSSYNEQFF,TGTGCCAGCAGGGCAGGGGGCAGCTCCTACAATGAGCAGTTCTTC
TRBV9,once,TRBD1,TRBJ1-5,CASSGTGDNQPQHF,TGTGCCAGCAGCGGGACAGGGGACAATCAGCCCCAGCATTTT
TRBV4-1,.,.,TRBJ2-7,CASSQESVGSTYEQYF,TGCGCCAGCAGCCAAGAATCGGTGGGCAGTACCTACGAGCAGTACTTC
TRBV30,.,.,TRBJ1-3,CAWSVVPDTGNTIYF,TGTGCCTGGAGTGTAGTCCCGGATACTGGAAACACCATATATTTT
TRBV20-1,.,TRBD1,TRBJ2-7,CSAQGDEQYF,TGCAGTGCTCAGGGGGACGAGCAGTACTTC
TRBV5-1,.,.,TRBJ2-5,CASSLETARDEETQYF,TGCGCCAGCAGCTTGGAGACTGCTCGAGACGAAGAGACCCAGTACTTC
TRBV11-2,.,.,TRBJ2-2,CASSLTGQGTGELFF,TGTGCCAGCAGCTTAACAGGGCAGGGCACCGGGGAGCTGTTTTTT
TRBV30,.,.,TRBJ2-7,CAWSVTEPYEQYF,TGTGCCTGGAGTGTAACAGAGCCCTACGAGCAGTACTTC
TRBV4-1,.,.,TRBJ2-7,CASSQFFSTIDSLEQYF,TGCGCCAGCAGCCAATTTTTCAGCACAATAGACAGCCTCGAGCAGTACTTC
TRBV5-1,.,TRBD1,TRBJ2-3,CASSLGTGSSFDTQYF,TGCGCCAGCAGCTTGGGGACAGGGTCATCGTTCGATACGCAGTATTTT
TRBV6-5,.,.,TRBJ2-1,CASRDSSSYNEQFF,TGTGCCAGCAGGGACAGCAGCTCCTACAATGAGCAGTTCTTC
TRBV5-4,.,.,TRBJ2-3,CASRSSDTQYF,TGTGCCAGCAGATCGTCAGATACGCAGTATTTT
TRBV9,few,TRBD1,TRBJ1-2,CASSVDGGQGYGYTF,TGTGCCAGCAGCGTCGATGGTGGACAGGGCTATGGCTACACCTTC
TRBV5-3,.,TRBD1,TRBJ1-4,CARSPGTGNSVNEKLFF,TGTGCCAGAAGCCCAGGGACAGGGAATTCAGTTAATGAAAAACTGTTTTTT
TRBV4-3,.,.,TRBJ2-1,CASSQDFLGLPYNEQFF,TGCGCCAGCAGCCAAGATTTTCTTGGTTTGCCCTACAATGAGCAGTTCTTC
TRBV5-1,once,TRBD1,TRBJ1-2,CASSLTTGGLPPYGYTF,TGCGCCAGCAGCTTGACGACAGGGGGGCTGCCTCCCTATGGCTACACCTTC
TRBV15,.,TRBD1,TRBJ1-1,CATSRERGGVDTEAFF,TGTGCCACCAGCAGAGAGAGAGGGGGCGTCGACACTGAAGCTTTCTTT
TRBV5-4,.,TRBD2,TRBJ2-3,CASSLSGLAVNTDTQYF,TGTGCCAGCAGCTTGTCTGGACTAGCGGTAAACACAGATACGCAGTATTTT
TRBV12-5,few,.,TRBJ2-2,CASRSFVTGELFF,TGTGCTAGCAGGAGTTTTGTCACGGGGGAGCTGTTTTTT
TRBV6-4,.,.,TRBJ2-1,CASSEDNYNEQFF,TGTGCCAGCAGTGAGGACAACTACAATGAGCAGTTCTTC
TRBV4-1,.,.,TRBJ2-3,CASSQRTATDTQYF,TGCGCCAGCAGCCAAAGGACAGCCACAGATACGCAGTATTTT
TRBV7-2,.,.,TRBJ1-1,CASSFWDTEAFF,TGTGCCAGCAGCTTCTGGGACACTGAAGCTTTCTTT
TRBV7-9,few,.,TRBJ1-2,CASSFLGRGSGYTF,TGTGCCAGCAGCTTTCTCGGCAGGGGCTCTGGCTACACCTTC